This entry features one T cell receptor beta chain sequence. This specimen belongs to a study of blood T cell repertoires in COVID-19. Study at large: Italy, Spain and the United States were the sources of the convalescent and acute COVID-19 samples.

V was shortened by 4 bases and J by 0 bases, with 7 bases between the two germline ends. This CDR3 contains 13 residues. Germline-derived CDR1 and CDR2 are SGHDT and YYEEEE. As originally analysed: Using reference gene primer amplification, nucleated cell counts were estimated. The protocol was immunoSEQ multiplex PCR, while the TCRdb copy is restricted to in-frame clones and leaves out a portion. The V and J calls and clone size come from that table; D and trimming were worked out from the DNA. The data show some 370,000 clones, with approximately 88% seen just once and 0.95% to 1.5% held by the top ten.

The chain links TRBV5-6 to TRBJ1-1; tentative D call: TRBD1 (5 bases). This receptor was identified in a middle-aged man with acute or convalescent COVID-19. The sequenced sample was peripheral blood. The CDR3 coding sequence is TGTGCCAGCAGCGAACAGGTGAACACTGAAGCTTTCTTT. This codes for CASSEQVNTEAFF.